These 28 T cell receptor beta chains were sequenced from one sample in a study of T cell responses to AZD1222 COVID-19 vaccine. Some clones are missing from TCRdb's copy, which holds only in-frame ones; the method was immunoSEQ multiplex PCR. Of about 120,000 clones listed, 92% were seen once; the top ten hold under 9%. The material was peripheral blood, obtained 28 days after the second AZD1222 dose. All receptors derive from an adult who received the AZD1222 COVID-19 vaccine.

The rearrangement joins TRBV27 to TRBJ1-2, with D possibly being TRBD1 (6 bases). Germline V CDR1 and CDR2: MNHEY, SMNVEV (reference sequence). This CDR3 spans 14 amino acids. Trimming pared 3 bases from V and 4 bases from J, leaving 12 bases between. CDR3 coding DNA: TGTGCCAGCAGTTTGAAACAGGGCTTCTATGGCTACACCTTC. Translation gives CASSLKQGFYGYTF.

The V call is TRBV5-1, the J call TRBJ2-3; 8 bases align to TRBD1. The germline CDR1 and CDR2 sequences are SGHRS and YFSETQ. The CDR3 is 15 residues long. J gave up 2 bases and V 0 bases, and 2 bases lay outside the gene matches. CDR3 bases: TGCGCCAGCAGCTTGGGGACAGGGACCACAGATACGCAGTATTTT. This translates into CASSLGTGTTDTQYF.

The chain uses TRBV21-1 and TRBJ2-4; the DNA was not used to check the table's D call, TRBD1. TRBV21-1 is designated a pseudogene. The CDR3 is 20 amino acids. The CDR3 sequence: CASTQSKGDRADWAKNIQYF. CDR3 bases: TGTGCCAGCACCCAAAGTAAGGGCGACAGGGCTGACTGGGCCAAAAACATTCAGTACTTC.

V is TRBV9 and J is TRBJ2-2; tentative D call: TRBD2 (5 bases). V lost 0 bases to trimming and J lost 5 bases, with 8 bases between them. The germline CDR1 and CDR2 sequences are SGDLS and YYNGEE. The CDR3 length is 14 residues. This chain's CDR3 is CASSVASGTGELFF. For the CDR3, the DNA is TGTGCCAGCAGCGTAGCATCGGGGACCGGGGAGCTGTTTTTT.

V is TRBV25-1 and J is TRBJ1-1; 11 nucleotides match TRBD1. CDR3 size: 15 residues. V was pared by 3 bases and J by 3 bases, with 3 bases of the junction left unmatched. The germline gives CDR1 MGHDK, CDR2 SYGVNS. This CDR3 reads CASSEDRGPYTEAFF. The CDR3 coding sequence is TGTGCCAGCAGTGAGGACAGGGGGCCCTACACTGAAGCTTTCTTT.

The rearrangement uses TRBV10-3 and TRBJ1-1; 7 bases fit TRBD1. J was trimmed by 4 bases and V by 3 bases; bases with no gene match: 5. Germline CDR1 is ENHRY and CDR2 is SYGVKD. This CDR3 is built from 14 residues. CDR3 DNA: TGTGCCATCAGTGACTCGACAGGGAGCACTGAAGCTTTCTTT. Its translation: CAISDSTGSTEAFF.

As to this clone: Given the absence of the conserved phenylalanine or tryptophan at the CDR3 end, a read error is likely. The limits of the CDR3 on the DNA are not certain, so only TCRdb's listed CDR3 is given. The chain uses TRBV7-9 and TRBJ1-1; the table names TRBD1, a call not compared with the DNA. The CDR3 is 13 residues long, ends included. The germline CDR1 and CDR2 sequences are SEHNR and FQNEAQ (reference sequence). CDR3 residues: CASSLTMDSLTFI.

The chain links TRBV14 to TRBJ2-7, with a tentative D call TRBD2 (5 bases). The CDR3 length is 15 residues. Trimming took off 0 bases at V and 9 bases at J, with 18 bases between the two ends. Germline values: CDR1 SGHDN, CDR2 FVKESK. CDR3 in DNA: TGTGCCAGCAGCCAAGAACCGGGAAGCTTCTATATGCAGTACTTC. It yields the protein CASSQEPGSFYMQYF. Full variable domain (remainder filled in from reference TRBV14 and TRBJ2-7): EAGVTQFPSHSVIEKGQTVTLRCDPISGHDNLYWYRRVMGKEIKFLLHFVKESKQDESGMPNNRFLAERTGGTYSTLKVQPAELEDSGVYFCASSQEPGSFYMQYFGPGTRLTVT.

The chain employs TRBV28 and TRBJ2-1, with 8 bases identical to TRBD2. Per the germline V gene, CDR1 is MDHEN and CDR2 is SYDVKM. The trim removed 3 bases at V and 4 bases at J, leaving 8 bases unmatched. This CDR3 spans 16 amino acids. CDR3 sequence (DNA): TGTGCCAGCAGTTTGTCTAGCGGGCCCCCTTACAATGAGCAGTTCTTC. Amino acids: CASSLSSGPPYNEQFF. Together with reference TRBV28 and TRBJ2-1, the CDR3 gives the full variable domain: DVKVTQSSRYLVKRTGEKVFLECVQDMDHENMFWYRQDPGLGLRLIYFSYDVKMKEKGDIPEGYSVSREKKERFSLILESASTNQTSMYLCASSLSSGPPYNEQFFGPGTRLTVL.

This sequence joins TRBV28 and TRBJ1-1; no reliable D call. This CDR3 is built from 11 residues. Germline V gives CDR1 MDHEN, CDR2 SYDVKM. Trimming took off 8 bases at V and 2 bases at J, with 6 bases between the two ends. This chain's CDR3 is CASLKNTEAFF. CDR3 bases: TGTGCCAGCCTTAAAAACACTGAAGCTTTCTTT.

V and J are TRBV11-2 and TRBJ1-1; weak D call: TRBD1 (6 bases). The V gene's germline CDR1 is SGHAT and CDR2 FQNNGV. The V gene lost 6 bases and the J gene lost 4 bases, with 18 bases spanning the gap. The CDR3 contains 15 residues. Here the CDR3 DNA reads TGTGCCAGCAGTCTTAGATGGGGGGCCGGCACTGAAGCTTTCTTT. Its translation is CASSLRWGAGTEAFF.

The V and J genes are TRBV12-5 and TRBJ2-7, with TRBD2 identical over 11 bases. The CDR3 is made up of 16 amino acids. Losses at the gene ends were 0 bases for V and 4 bases for J; bases not matched to a gene: 5. Germline CDR1 reads LGHNT; CDR2 reads FRNRAP. The CDR3 sequence is CASGLVTSGGPYEQYF. The CDR3 DNA sequence: TGTGCTAGTGGTTTGGTCACTAGCGGGGGACCTTACGAGCAGTACTTC.

This chain uses TRBV11-2 with TRBJ1-4; TRBD1 matches 7 bases. The J segment lost 17 bases and the V segment lost 2 bases, leaving 11 bases of the junction unmatched. CDR3 length equals 13 residues. CDR1 is SGHAT and CDR2 is FQNNGV in the germline V gene. The DNA of the CDR3 is TGTGCCAGCAGCTTATCCCCTCGGGACAGCGGATTTTTT. This codes for CASSLSPRDSGFF.

The rearrangement joins TRBV19 to TRBJ2-5; maybe TRBD2 (6 bases). The CDR3 has 13 amino acids. The germline V gene encodes CDR1 LNHDA and CDR2 SQIVND (reference sequence). Trimming left V 4 bases short and J 2 bases short, with 8 bases between. In DNA, the CDR3 is TGTGCCAGTAGTACTAGCGCACAAGAGACCCAGTACTTC. It is translated as CASSTSAQETQYF.

The V and J genes are TRBV28 and TRBJ1-2; D is ambiguous. The ends were cut back, 5 bases at V and 6 bases at J, with 13 bases in the middle. Looked up from germline, CDR1 is MDHEN and CDR2 is SYDVKM. The CDR3 runs to 13 residues. The CDR3 here is CASSALSDHGYTF. CDR3 in DNA: TGTGCCAGCAGTGCATTAAGTGACCATGGCTACACCTTC.

This chain joins TRBV27 and TRBJ2-3; 10 nucleotides agree with TRBD2. CDR1 is MNHEY and CDR2 is SMNVEV in the germline V gene (reference sequence). The ends lost 5 bases at V and 4 bases at J; junction bases unmatched: 12. The CDR3 extends over 17 amino acids. The CDR3 loop reads CASSPAFLAGAADTQYF. Written as DNA, the CDR3 is TGTGCCAGCAGTCCAGCCTTCCTAGCGGGGGCCGCAGATACGCAGTATTTT.

As regards this clone: This same CDR3 is encoded by further DNA sequences in the sample. The V call is TRBV27, the J call TRBJ2-7, with 12 bases fitting TRBD1. J lost 4 bases, V lost 4 bases, and 5 bases had no gene match. CDR1 and CDR2 (germline): MNHEY, SMNVEV (reference sequence). CDR3 length: 15 residues. CDR3 in amino acids: CASSSPGQGAYEQYF. The CDR3 DNA reads TGTGCCAGCAGTTCCCCGGGACAGGGGGCATACGAGCAGTACTTC.

The rearrangement joins TRBV2 to TRBJ1-1; the D is unclear. The ends were cut back, 2 bases at V and 8 bases at J, with 12 bases in the middle. The CDR3 is 13 amino acids. Germline-derived CDR1 and CDR2 are SNHLY and FYNNEI. The CDR3 DNA reads as TGTGCCAGCAGTGAAAGGAGAAAGAGCGAAGCTTTCTTT. Protein product: CASSERRKSEAFF.

V usage is TRBV4-1 and J usage is TRBJ2-2, with D maybe TRBD1 (6 bases). Between the trimmed V and J ends, which lost 2 bases and 7 bases, there was a span of 11 bases. Germline V gene lookup returns CDR1 MGHRA and CDR2 YSYEKL. The CDR3 has 14 residues. This chain's CDR3 is CASSQKQGFGELFF. For the CDR3, the DNA is TGCGCCAGCAGCCAAAAACAGGGATTCGGGGAGCTGTTTTTT.

V usage is TRBV3-1 (or the pseudogene TRBV3-2) and J usage is TRBJ2-7; 10 bases are a match to TRBD2. Germline CDR1 is LGHDT and CDR2 is YNNKEL (reference sequence). The CDR3 sequence is 14 residues long. Trimming cost V 5 bases and J 2 bases; bases outside gene matches: 3. CDR3 bases: TGTGCCAGCAGCTTAGCGGGAGGTCCCTACGAGCAGTACTTC. It is translated as CASSLAGGPYEQYF.

CDR3 DNA: TGTGCCAGCAGTCAACAGGCCAGGGATATTGCCAACTATGGCTACACCTTC. Its protein is CASSQQARDIANYGYTF. The chain has TRBV14 and TRBJ1-2; D perhaps matches TRBD1 (5 bases). The CDR3 has 17 amino acids. Germline V lookup: CDR1 SGHDN, CDR2 FVKESK. Deletions cut 6 bases from V and 2 bases from J, with 22 bases between.

CDR3 in amino acids: CASSWDRTSYEQYF. The CDR3 DNA reads TGCGCCAGCAGCTGGGACAGGACCTCCTACGAGCAGTACTTC. The chain links TRBV5-1 to TRBJ2-7, with 8 positions matching TRBD1. Germline V gene lookup returns CDR1 SGHRS and CDR2 YFSETQ. The CDR3 is 14 residues long. The ends lost 3 bases at V and 0 bases at J; junction bases unmatched: 2.

The chain uses TRBV28 and TRBJ1-2; the D gene is possibly TRBD1 (6 bases). The V end was cut by 6 bases, the J end by 3 bases, with 17 bases between. Per the germline V gene, CDR1 is MDHEN and CDR2 is SYDVKM. CDR3 length equals 15 residues. CDR3 DNA sequence: TGTGCCAGCAGCGACGCAGGGGTAAGGGACTATGGCTACACCTTC. It specifies CASSDAGVRDYGYTF.

The gene calls are TRBV6-5 and TRBJ1-2, with a weak D call TRBD1 (5 bases). Germline CDR1 and CDR2: MNHEY and SVGAGI. The CDR3 has 15 residues. V lost 3 bases to trimming and J lost 5 bases, with 16 bases between them. DNA for the CDR3: TGTGCCAGCAGTTATTCGCAGGGAACCATTTATGGCTACACCTTC. This encodes CASSYSQGTIYGYTF.

V usage is TRBV4-1 and J usage is TRBJ2-2; 7 bases align to TRBD1. V lost 4 bases to trimming and J lost 0 bases; unmatched junction nucleotides: 2. The CDR3 loop spans 15 amino acids. Germline V gene data show CDR1 as MGHRA and CDR2 as YSYEKL. For the CDR3, the DNA is TGCGCCAGCAGCCGGGACAGAGCGAACACCGGGGAGCTGTTTTTT. Translating gives CASSRDRANTGELFF.

The chain uses TRBV15 and TRBJ1-4; TRBD1 matches at 7 bases. The V gene end was trimmed by 5 bases and the J gene end by 7 bases; junction bases not matched to a gene: 4. The germline gives CDR1 LNHNV, CDR2 YYDKDF (reference sequence). This CDR3 spans 13 amino acids. DNA of the CDR3: TGTGCCACCAGCTCTGGGACAGCTGAAAAACTGTTTTTT. Translated, it gives CATSSGTAEKLFF.

The chain carries TRBV2 and TRBJ1-2; tentatively, D is TRBD1 (6 bases). Germline V gene lookup returns CDR1 SNHLY and CDR2 FYNNEI. Trimming pared 3 bases from V and 8 bases from J, leaving 16 bases between. The CDR3 runs to 14 residues. This CDR3 reads CASSDGAGVLGYTF. CDR3 nucleotides: TGTGCCAGCAGTGATGGGGCAGGGGTATTGGGCTACACCTTC.

The rearrangement joins TRBV7-9 to TRBJ1-2; 7 positions match TRBD1. CDR1 is SEHNR, CDR2 FQNEAQ, per germline (reference sequence). CDR3 length: 16 amino acids. The J segment lost 5 bases and the V segment lost 5 bases, leaving 14 bases of the junction unmatched. The CDR3 spells CASSSITGVYLYGYTF. The CDR3 region has the DNA TGTGCCAGCAGCAGCATCACAGGGGTCTACCTATATGGCTACACCTTC.